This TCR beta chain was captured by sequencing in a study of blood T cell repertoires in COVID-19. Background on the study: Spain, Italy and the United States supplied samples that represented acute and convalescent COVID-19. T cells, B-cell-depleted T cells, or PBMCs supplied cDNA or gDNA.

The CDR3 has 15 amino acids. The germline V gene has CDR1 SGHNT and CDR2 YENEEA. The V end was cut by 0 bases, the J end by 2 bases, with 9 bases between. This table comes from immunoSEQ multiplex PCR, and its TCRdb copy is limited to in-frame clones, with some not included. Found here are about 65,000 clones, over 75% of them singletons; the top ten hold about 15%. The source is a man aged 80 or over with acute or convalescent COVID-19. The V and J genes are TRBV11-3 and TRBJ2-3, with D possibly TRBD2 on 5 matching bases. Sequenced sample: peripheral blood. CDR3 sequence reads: CASSLDGVDTDTQYF. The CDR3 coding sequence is TGTGCCAGCAGCTTAGACGGGGTCGACACAGATACGCAGTATTTT.